The sequence of this T cell receptor beta chain was determined in a study of blood T cell repertoires in COVID-19. Background on the study: PBMCs, B-cell-depleted T cells, or T cells provided the cDNA or gDNA that made up the material.

Data came from immunoSEQ multiplex PCR; TCRdb stores just in-frame clones and leaves some out. This table has about 100,000 clones, around 81% appearing once. The CDR3 covers 14 residues. The germline gives CDR1 SEHNR, CDR2 FQNEAQ (reference sequence). V lost 4 bases, J lost 4 bases, and 11 bases lay in between. The genes are TRBV7-9 and TRBJ1-3; D is possibly TRBD1 (5 bases). The TCR originated in a man over 45 with active or convalescent COVID-19. Sequencing was carried out using peripheral blood. In DNA, the CDR3 is TGTGCCAGCAGCTCGGGACTTGCCGGAAACACCATATATTTT. It encodes CASSSGLAGNTIYF.